Listed below are T cell receptor beta chains from one sample, sequenced in a study of post-analysis software for immune sequencing data. TCRdb analysed the PCR reads with MiXCR anew, one entry per CDR3 protein. The sample has approximately 360,000 distinct CDR3 sequences, less than 40% seen once. Sequences were obtained from blood. The receptors originated from a girl aged 10-17 years with multiple sclerosis. Each CDR3 is given with its conserved first and last residue. D genes are given only for firm matches. Clone size, where shown, is once, few, many, or a class for clones that have expanded.

cdr3_aa: CSVKRRQGAVWTGELFF
cdr3_nt: TGCAGCGTTAAGAGGAGACAGGGGGCGGTTTGGACCGGGGAGCTGTTTTTT
clone_size: -
v_call: TRBV29-1
d_call: TRBD1
j_call: TRBJ2-2

cdr3_aa: CASSSAVSSYNEQFF
cdr3_nt: TGTGCCAGCAGCTCGGCCGTGAGCTCCTACAATGAGCAGTTCTTC
clone_size: -
v_call: TRBV4-2
d_call: -
j_call: TRBJ2-1

cdr3_aa: CASSSMGAHGYTF
cdr3_nt: TGTGCCAGCAGCTCTATGGGGGCGCATGGCTACACCTTC
clone_size: -
v_call: TRBV6-6
d_call: -
j_call: TRBJ1-2

cdr3_aa: CAISDKSLNTEAFF
cdr3_nt: TGTGCCATCAGTGACAAGAGTTTGAACACTGAAGCTTTCTTT
clone_size: few
v_call: TRBV10-3
d_call: -
j_call: TRBJ1-1

cdr3_aa: CSADGPLYTDTQYF
cdr3_nt: TGCAGTGCGGACGGGCCTCTCTACACAGATACGCAGTATTTT
clone_size: few
v_call: TRBV20-1
d_call: -
j_call: TRBJ2-3

cdr3_aa: CASSWRRETQYF
cdr3_nt: TGTGCCAGCAGTTGGCGTCGGGAGACCCAGTACTTC
clone_size: -
v_call: TRBV6-2/TRBV6-3
d_call: -
j_call: TRBJ2-5

cdr3_aa: CASSEANGSYEQYF
cdr3_nt: TGTGCCAGCAGTGAAGCAAACGGATCCTACGAGCAGTACTTC
clone_size: few
v_call: TRBV6-1
d_call: -
j_call: TRBJ2-7

cdr3_aa: CSAGTGPFTSQPQHF
cdr3_nt: TGCAGTGCTGGGACCGGACCGTTTACCAGTCAGCCCCAGCATTTT
clone_size: -
v_call: TRBV20-1
d_call: -
j_call: TRBJ1-5

cdr3_aa: CASSQGTGTGGYEQYF
cdr3_nt: TGCGCCAGCAGCCAAGGCACCGGGACAGGGGGCTACGAGCAGTACTTC
clone_size: few
v_call: TRBV4-3
d_call: TRBD1
j_call: TRBJ2-7

cdr3_aa: CASNLPGQQETQYF
cdr3_nt: TGTGCCAGCAACCTGCCGGGACAGCAAGAGACCCAGTACTTC
clone_size: few
v_call: TRBV7-2
d_call: TRBD1
j_call: TRBJ2-5

cdr3_aa: CSVKEGEETQYF
cdr3_nt: TGCAGCGTTAAAGAAGGAGAAGAGACCCAGTACTTC
clone_size: few
v_call: TRBV29-1
d_call: -
j_call: TRBJ2-5

cdr3_aa: CASSSRDIGEKLFF
cdr3_nt: TGTGCCAGCAGTTCTAGGGACATCGGAGAAAAACTGTTTTTT
clone_size: -
v_call: TRBV7-6
d_call: -
j_call: TRBJ1-4

cdr3_aa: CASRTEPMNTEAFF
cdr3_nt: TGTGCCAGCAGAACTGAACCCATGAACACTGAAGCTTTCTTT
clone_size: -
v_call: TRBV6-5
d_call: -
j_call: TRBJ1-1

cdr3_aa: CASTSGETGYGYTF
cdr3_nt: TGTGCCAGCACCTCTGGAGAGACAGGGTATGGCTACACCTTC
clone_size: -
v_call: TRBV6-5
d_call: TRBD1
j_call: TRBJ1-2

cdr3_aa: CASSRTYEQYF
cdr3_nt: TGTGCCAGCAGTCGCACCTACGAGCAGTACTTC
clone_size: -
v_call: TRBV27
d_call: -
j_call: TRBJ2-7

cdr3_aa: CASSQDLPRAMETQYF
cdr3_nt: TGCGCCAGCAGCCAAGATCTGCCCCGAGCGATGGAGACCCAGTACTTC
clone_size: few
v_call: TRBV4-3
d_call: -
j_call: TRBJ2-5

cdr3_aa: CSASSGASGYNEQFF
cdr3_nt: TGCAGTGCTAGTTCCGGGGCTAGCGGTTACAATGAGCAGTTCTTC
clone_size: once
v_call: TRBV20-1
d_call: TRBD2
j_call: TRBJ2-1

cdr3_aa: CASRESGGLSYEQYF
cdr3_nt: TGTGCCAGCAGAGAAAGCGGGGGGCTCTCCTACGAGCAGTACTTC
clone_size: few
v_call: TRBV7-9
d_call: TRBD2
j_call: TRBJ2-7

cdr3_aa: CASSQEYGGNTEAFF
cdr3_nt: TGTGCCAGCAGCCAAGAGTATGGAGGGAACACTGAAGCTTTCTTT
clone_size: few
v_call: TRBV14
d_call: -
j_call: TRBJ1-1

cdr3_aa: CASSPVGGRTDTQYF
cdr3_nt: TGTGCCAGCAGCCCCGTAGGGGGGCGCACAGATACGCAGTATTTT
clone_size: -
v_call: TRBV7-3
d_call: -
j_call: TRBJ2-3

cdr3_aa: CASSLGTALDTDTQYF
cdr3_nt: TGTGCCAGCAGTCTAGGGACAGCTCTTGACACAGATACGCAGTATTTT
clone_size: few
v_call: TRBV27
d_call: TRBD1
j_call: TRBJ2-3

cdr3_aa: CASSVDGQGWYEQYF
cdr3_nt: TGTGCCAGCAGCGTAGACGGACAGGGGTGGTACGAGCAGTACTTC
clone_size: -
v_call: TRBV9
d_call: TRBD1
j_call: TRBJ2-7

cdr3_aa: CASSLVWENEQFF
cdr3_nt: TGTGCCAGCAGCTTAGTTTGGGAGAATGAGCAGTTCTTC
clone_size: -
v_call: TRBV7-9
d_call: -
j_call: TRBJ2-1

cdr3_aa: CASSRTAATNEKLFF
cdr3_nt: TGCGCCAGCAGCCGTACAGCCGCAACTAATGAAAAACTGTTTTTT
clone_size: few
v_call: TRBV4-1
d_call: -
j_call: TRBJ1-4

cdr3_aa: CASSKGTGDNEQFF
cdr3_nt: TGTGCCAGCAGCAAGGGGACAGGGGACAATGAGCAGTTCTTC
clone_size: -
v_call: TRBV11-1
d_call: TRBD1
j_call: TRBJ2-1

cdr3_aa: CASRHSSGDQETQYF
cdr3_nt: TGTGCCAGCAGACACTCTAGTGGGGACCAAGAGACCCAGTACTTC
clone_size: -
v_call: TRBV12-3/TRBV12-4
d_call: -
j_call: TRBJ2-5

cdr3_aa: CASSQVSNYGYTF
cdr3_nt: TGTGCCAGCAGCCAAGTGTCTAACTATGGCTACACCTTC
clone_size: -
v_call: TRBV14
d_call: -
j_call: TRBJ1-2

cdr3_aa: CASSQPGNIPEFF
cdr3_nt: TGCGCCAGCAGCCAACCGGGCAACATACCGGAGTTCTTC
clone_size: many
v_call: TRBV5-1
d_call: -
j_call: TRBJ2-1

cdr3_aa: CASSLGPGENAKNIQYF
cdr3_nt: TGTGCCAGCAGTTTAGGCCCAGGGGAGAATGCCAAAAACATTCAGTACTTC
clone_size: few
v_call: TRBV12-3/TRBV12-4
d_call: -
j_call: TRBJ2-4